This T cell receptor (beta chain) stems from a study of cytomegalovirus exposure and HLA in healthy donors. It was with 60 Vbeta and 13 Jbeta primers that the PCR ran. Generated by immunoSEQ multiplex PCR, the TCRdb table keeps only in-frame clones and is missing some. The sample holds 170,000 or so clones; about four fifths are singletons and the top ten take under 7.5%. Germline V gene sequence: CDR1 GTSNPN, CDR2 SVGIG (reference sequence). This CDR3 has 18 residues. The trim removed 0 bases at V and 2 bases at J, leaving 13 bases unmatched. Whole-study findings and limits: Certain sequence variants were highly shared and formed a cluster, and this cluster was likely a sequencing artifact. Common viral pathogens (according to a later analysis) appeared linked to several of the most significant clusters. With DRB1 most and HLA-C fewest, TCR association rates differed between HLA loci in a later analysis.

Worth noting for this clone: Its antigen is currently unknown.

The TCR comes from a young man in good health and CMV-seropositive. Sequencing was performed on PBMCs. The rearrangement joins TRBV30 to TRBJ2-3, with 8 bases matching TRBD2. The CDR3: CAWSVDPPGGRFTDTQYF. The CDR3 nucleotides read TGTGCCTGGAGTGTGGATCCGCCGGGCGGGAGGTTCACAGATACGCAGTATTTT. Complete variable domain (other parts from reference TRBV30 and TRBJ2-3): SQTIHQWPATLVQPVGSPLSLECTVEGTSNPNLYWYRQAAGRGLQLLFYSVGIGQISSEVPQNLSASRPQDRQFILSSKKLLLSDSGFYLCAWSVDPPGGRFTDTQYFGPGTRLTVL.